The entry below gives a single T cell receptor beta chain sequence along with its context. The table lists this clonotype with many counts. No antigen is known for it. Base qualities are not recorded, but no much larger clone differs from it by a single base. The reads were generated on an Illumina NovaSeq 6000. TCRalpha and TCRbeta cDNA libraries were built by 5'RACE with constant-segment primers, adding sample barcodes and unique molecular identifiers. Trizol reagent was used to extract RNA from every sample. The libraries were amplified in two PCR steps, and the second step added a second sample barcode and Illumina TruSeq adapters. The libraries were sequenced on an Illumina NovaSeq using 2 x 150 bp paired-end reads. Per the authors' processing: Demultiplexing of reads and collapsing into UMI-guided consensus sequences were performed with migec v1.2.7. With mixcr v2.1.11, UMI consensuses were aligned to TRA and TRB V and J templates and assembled into clonotypes. Clonotypes were classified as expanded or contracted when called significant by both edgeR and NoisET, with noise models trained on biological replicates. For edgeR calls, a false discovery rate-adjusted p below 0.01 and a log2 fold-change threshold of 1 were applied. As an exploratory analysis of dynamics, PCA with hierarchical clustering was applied to max-normalized trajectories of the 1000 most abundant clonotypes. Separately sequenced CD4+ and CD8+ repertoires were used to assign the CD4 or CD8 phenotype of responding clones. TCRdb reprocessing: public reads trimmed at Q25 with fastp, clones called with MiXCR, in-frame beta chains kept. Rows with one shared CDR3 protein collapse into an entry with the most common genes and DNA. V and J calls and clone size were set by TCRdb, not the authors. This sample holds roughly 280,000 distinct CDR3 sequences; around 15% were observed only once. The biggest ten clones account for over 20% of the sample.

This specimen belongs to a study of T-cell memory formation after mild COVID-19 (dated by TCRdb to the early 2020s). About the full investigation: Most TCR sequence clusters were specific to one of the two donors. Longitudinal TCRalpha and TCRbeta repertoire sequencing tracked T-cell clones expanding and contracting after mild COVID-19 in two donors. Two young, previously healthy adult volunteers, one female and one male, were included in the cohort. The full study reports these points: Only two mild cases were covered by the study, and larger cohorts that include severe cases with pre-infection samples were considered necessary. Whether the second-wave clones peaking on day 37 were SARS-CoV-2 specific was not confirmed. Clones contracting from day 15 to 85 had balanced CD4/CD8 phenotypes, while a second wave expanding from day 15 to 37 was biased towards CD4+. Some responding clones were detected in pre-infection memory, which suggested that pre-existing cross-reactive memory T cells had joined the SARS-CoV-2 response. Contracting CD4+ clones turned up mainly in the CM and EM memory subsets, whereas EMRA was where CD8+ clones were enriched.

Ficoll-Paque density gradient centrifugation was used to isolate PBMCs. Reading from cysteine to phenylalanine, the CDR3 counts 13 amino acids. Of all the DNA, just the CDR3 is kept, 39 bases in frame from base 1. Ends trimmed: V by 7 bases, J by 7 bases; bases unmatched to a gene: 5. The origin of this receptor is a man between 18 and 29 years old who had mild COVID-19 (a few samples of this study predate the infection). The sample titles of this study are shuffled in the database, so cell type and time point are left out; the donor was told from shared clones. The sequenced sample consisted of PBMCs or a T cell subset sorted from them (not recorded which). The chain uses TRBV12-3 or TRBV12-4 and TRBJ2-1; 9 junctional bases match TRBD2. The CDR3 corresponds to CASKAGGGNEQFF. The DNA is as follows: TGTGCCAGCAAAGCGGGGGGTGGAAATGAGCAGTTCTTC.